This T cell receptor (beta chain) is from a study of cytomegalovirus exposure and HLA in healthy donors. Overall study findings and caveats: Prior analysis indicated that the majority of TCR beta V segments exhibited productivity approximately 90% or approximately 30% of the time.

This PCR relied on a set of 60 Vbeta primers and 13 Jbeta primers. Generated by immunoSEQ multiplex PCR, the TCRdb table keeps only in-frame clones and is missing some. The table lists some 200,000 clones, 70% of them singletons. This clone was counted between two and nine times. Its antigen is unidentified. The CDR3 consists of 17 residues. V gene TRBV21-1 combines with J gene TRBJ1-4; TRBD1 is the table's D call, not checked against the DNA. TRBV21-1 counts as a pseudogene. The specimen sequenced was PBMCs. The sequence was collected from a man aged 35 to 55 in good health and CMV-seropositive. CDR3 sequence reads: CASSNPGQGKGNEKLFF. CDR3 nucleotide sequence: TGTGCCAGCAGCAACCCCGGACAGGGGAAAGGAAATGAAAAACTGTTTTTT.